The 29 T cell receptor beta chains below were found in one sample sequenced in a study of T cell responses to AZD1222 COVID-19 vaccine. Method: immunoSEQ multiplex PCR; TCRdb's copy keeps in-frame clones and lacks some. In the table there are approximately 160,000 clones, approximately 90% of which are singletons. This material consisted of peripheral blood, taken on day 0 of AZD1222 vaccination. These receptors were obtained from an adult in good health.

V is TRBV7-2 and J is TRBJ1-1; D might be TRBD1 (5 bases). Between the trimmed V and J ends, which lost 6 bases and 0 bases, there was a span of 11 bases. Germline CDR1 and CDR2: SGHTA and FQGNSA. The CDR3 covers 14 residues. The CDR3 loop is CASRLNRMNTEAFF. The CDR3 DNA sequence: TGTGCCAGCAGACTAAACAGGATGAACACTGAAGCTTTCTTT.

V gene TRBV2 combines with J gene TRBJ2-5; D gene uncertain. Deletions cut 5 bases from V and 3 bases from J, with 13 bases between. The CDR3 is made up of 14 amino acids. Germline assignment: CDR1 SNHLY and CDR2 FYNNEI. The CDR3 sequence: CASSRWGREETQYF. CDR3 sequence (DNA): TGTGCCAGCAGTCGCTGGGGTAGGGAAGAGACCCAGTACTTC.

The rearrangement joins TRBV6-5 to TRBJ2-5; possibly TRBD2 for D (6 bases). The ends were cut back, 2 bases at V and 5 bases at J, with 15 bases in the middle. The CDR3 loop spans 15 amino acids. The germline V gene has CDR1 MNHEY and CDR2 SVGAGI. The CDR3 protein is CASSYERAAGETQYF. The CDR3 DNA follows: TGTGCCAGCAGTTACGAGCGGGCCGCCGGGGAGACCCAGTACTTC.

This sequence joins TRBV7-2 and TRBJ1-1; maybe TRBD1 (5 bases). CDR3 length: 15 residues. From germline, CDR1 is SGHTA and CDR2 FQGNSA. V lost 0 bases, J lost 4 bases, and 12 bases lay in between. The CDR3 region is CASSLAMGGSTEAFF. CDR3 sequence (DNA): TGTGCCAGCAGCTTAGCGATGGGGGGTAGCACTGAAGCTTTCTTT. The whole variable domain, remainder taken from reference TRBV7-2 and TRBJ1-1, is GAGVSQSPSNKVTEKGKDVELRCDPISGHTALYWYRQSLGQGLEFLIYFQGNSAPDKSGLPSDRFSAERTGGSVSTLTIQRTQQEDSAVYLCASSLAMGGSTEAFFGQGTRLTVV.

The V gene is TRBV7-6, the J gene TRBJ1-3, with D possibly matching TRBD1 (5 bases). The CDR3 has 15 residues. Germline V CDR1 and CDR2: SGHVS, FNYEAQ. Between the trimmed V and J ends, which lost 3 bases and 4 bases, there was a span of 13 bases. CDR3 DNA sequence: TGTGCCAGCAGCTTCGAGGGGATGCCGGGAAACACCATATATTTT. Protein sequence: CASSFEGMPGNTIYF. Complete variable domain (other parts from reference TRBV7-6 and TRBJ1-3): GAGVSQSPRYKVTKRGQDVALRCDPISGHVSLYWYRQALGQGPEFLTYFNYEAQQDKSGLPNDRFSAERPEGSISTLTIQRTEQRDSAMYRCASSFEGMPGNTIYFGEGSWLTVV.

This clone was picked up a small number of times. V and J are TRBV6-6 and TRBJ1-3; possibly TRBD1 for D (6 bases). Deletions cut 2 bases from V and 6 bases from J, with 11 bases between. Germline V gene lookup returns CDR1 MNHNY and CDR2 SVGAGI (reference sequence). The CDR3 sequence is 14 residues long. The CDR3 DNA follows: TGTGCCAGCAGTTACGCTACAGGGCTAAACACCATATATTTT. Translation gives CASSYATGLNTIYF.

CDR3 DNA sequence: TGTGCCACCAGCGCTGGGACCAGGAGGACCGGGGAGCTGTTTTTT. Encoded protein: CATSAGTRRTGELFF. This chain connects TRBV15 to TRBJ2-2; the D gene could be TRBD1 or TRBD2 (5 bases each). The length of the CDR3 is 15 residues. The germline gives CDR1 LNHNV, CDR2 YYDKDF (reference sequence). Trimming left V 5 bases short and J 5 bases short, with 15 bases between. The full variable domain, its missing parts supplied by reference TRBV15 and TRBJ2-2, is DAMVIQNPRYQVTQFGKPVTLSCSQTLNHNVMYWYQQKSSQAPKLLFHYYDKDFNNEADTPDNFQSRRPNTSFCFLDIRSPGLGDTAMYLCATSAGTRRTGELFFGEGSRLTVL.

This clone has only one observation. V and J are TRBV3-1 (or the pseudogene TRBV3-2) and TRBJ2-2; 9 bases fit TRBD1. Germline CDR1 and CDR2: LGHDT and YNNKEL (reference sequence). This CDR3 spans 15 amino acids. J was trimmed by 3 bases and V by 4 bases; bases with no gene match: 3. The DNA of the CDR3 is TGTGCCAGCAGCCCTGGGGACAGGGACACCGGGGAGCTGTTTTTT. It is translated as CASSPGDRDTGELFF.

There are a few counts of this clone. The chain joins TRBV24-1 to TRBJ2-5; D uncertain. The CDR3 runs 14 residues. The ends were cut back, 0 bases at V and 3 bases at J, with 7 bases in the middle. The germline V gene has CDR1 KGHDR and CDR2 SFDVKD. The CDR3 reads CATSDLNGEETQYF. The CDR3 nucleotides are TGTGCCACCAGTGATTTGAACGGCGAAGAGACCCAGTACTTC.

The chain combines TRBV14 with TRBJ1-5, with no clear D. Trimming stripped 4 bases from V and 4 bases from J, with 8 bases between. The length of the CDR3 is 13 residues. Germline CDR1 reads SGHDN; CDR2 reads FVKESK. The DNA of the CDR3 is TGTGCCAGCAGCCGTTCTAGGAATCAGCCCCAGCATTTT. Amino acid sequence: CASSRSRNQPQHF.

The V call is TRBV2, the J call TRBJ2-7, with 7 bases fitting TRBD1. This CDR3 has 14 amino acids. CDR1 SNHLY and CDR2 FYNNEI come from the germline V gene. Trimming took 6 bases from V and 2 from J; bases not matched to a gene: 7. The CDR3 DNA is TGTGCCAGCAGGTACGGGACAGATGCCTACGAGCAGTACTTC. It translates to CASRYGTDAYEQYF.

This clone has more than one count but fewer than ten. The CDR3 nucleotides are TGTGCCAGCAGCCCGGACAGGGGTAACATTCAGTACTTC. Translation gives CASSPDRGNIQYF. The chain uses TRBV11-1 and TRBJ2-4, with 9 bases identical to TRBD1. This CDR3 comprises 13 residues. Germline V gene sequence: CDR1 SGHAT, CDR2 FQDESV (reference sequence). The junction had 3 bases not matched to a gene; V was cut back by 5 bases and J by 7 bases. The full variable domain, its missing parts supplied by reference TRBV11-1 and TRBJ2-4, is EAEVAQSPRYKITEKSQAVAFWCDPISGHATLYWYRQILGQGPELLVQFQDESVVDDSQLPKDRFSAERLKGVDSTLKIQPAELGDSAMYLCASSPDRGNIQYFGAGTRLSVL.

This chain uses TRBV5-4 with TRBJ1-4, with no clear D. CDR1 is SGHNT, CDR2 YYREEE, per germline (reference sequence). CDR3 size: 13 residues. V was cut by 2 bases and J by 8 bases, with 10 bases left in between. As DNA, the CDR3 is TGTGCCAGCAGCTTTCCCGGTGGGGAAAAACTGTTTTTT. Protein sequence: CASSFPGGEKLFF.

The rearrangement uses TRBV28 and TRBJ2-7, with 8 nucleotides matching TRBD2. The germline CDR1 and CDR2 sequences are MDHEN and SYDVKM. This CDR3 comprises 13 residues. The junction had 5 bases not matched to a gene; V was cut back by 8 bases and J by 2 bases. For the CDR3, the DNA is TGTGCCAGCGTCGGGGGGGGTCCCTACGAGCAGTACTTC. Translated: CASVGGGPYEQYF.

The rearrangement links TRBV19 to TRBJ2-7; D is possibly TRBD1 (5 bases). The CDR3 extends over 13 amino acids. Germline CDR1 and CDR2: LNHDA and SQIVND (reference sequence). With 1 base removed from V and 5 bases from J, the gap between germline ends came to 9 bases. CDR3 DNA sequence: TGTGCCAGTAGTATAGGGCAGGGCCACGAGCAGTACTTC. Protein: CASSIGQGHEQYF.

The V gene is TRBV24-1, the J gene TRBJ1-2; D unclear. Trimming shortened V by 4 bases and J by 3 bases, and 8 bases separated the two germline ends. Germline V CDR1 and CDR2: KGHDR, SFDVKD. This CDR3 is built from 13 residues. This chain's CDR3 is CATSDSGYYGYTF. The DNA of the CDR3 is TGTGCCACCAGTGACTCCGGCTACTATGGCTACACCTTC.

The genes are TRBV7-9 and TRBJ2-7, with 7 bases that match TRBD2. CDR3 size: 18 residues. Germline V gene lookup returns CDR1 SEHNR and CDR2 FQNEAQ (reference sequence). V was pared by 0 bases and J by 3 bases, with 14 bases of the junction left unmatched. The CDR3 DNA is TGTGCCAGCAGCTTAGCCCCCCCCGGGAGTGCGGGGGACTACGAGCAGTACTTC. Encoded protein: CASSLAPPGSAGDYEQYF.

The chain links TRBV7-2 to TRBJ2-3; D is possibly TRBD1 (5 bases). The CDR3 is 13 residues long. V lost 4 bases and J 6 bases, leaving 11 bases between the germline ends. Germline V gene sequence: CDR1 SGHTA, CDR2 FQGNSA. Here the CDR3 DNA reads TGTGCCAGCAGCTGGGGCTTATCGGATACGCAGTATTTT. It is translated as CASSWGLSDTQYF.

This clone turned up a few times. CDR3 coding DNA: TGTGCCAGTCAAGGGGGCAAGGGCTACACCTTC. Its translation is CASQGGKGYTF. The V call is TRBV19, the J call TRBJ1-2, with 7 bases identical to TRBD1. Germline CDR1 reads LNHDA; CDR2 reads SQIVND (reference sequence). The CDR3 is 11 amino acids. V shed 8 bases, J shed 8 bases, and the junction held 5 bases outside the gene matches.

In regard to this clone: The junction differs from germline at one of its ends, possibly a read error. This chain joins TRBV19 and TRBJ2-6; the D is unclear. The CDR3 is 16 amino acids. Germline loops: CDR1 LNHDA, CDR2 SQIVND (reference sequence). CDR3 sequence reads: CASSLDIVDGANVLTF. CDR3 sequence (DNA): TGTGCCAGTAGTTTAGACATCGTCGATGGGGCCAACGTCCTGACTTTC. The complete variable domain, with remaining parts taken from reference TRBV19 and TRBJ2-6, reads DGGITQSPKYLFRKEGQNVTLSCEQNLNHDAMYWYRQDPGQGLRLIYYSQIVNDFQKGDIAEGYSVSREKKESFPLTVTSAQKNPTAFYLCASSLDIVDGANVLTFGAGSRLTVL.

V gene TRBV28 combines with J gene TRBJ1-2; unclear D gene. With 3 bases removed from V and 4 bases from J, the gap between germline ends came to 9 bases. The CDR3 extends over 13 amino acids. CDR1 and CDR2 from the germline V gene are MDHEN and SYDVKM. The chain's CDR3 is CASSFGSPYGYTF. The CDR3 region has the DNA TGTGCCAGCAGTTTTGGGTCCCCCTATGGCTACACCTTC.

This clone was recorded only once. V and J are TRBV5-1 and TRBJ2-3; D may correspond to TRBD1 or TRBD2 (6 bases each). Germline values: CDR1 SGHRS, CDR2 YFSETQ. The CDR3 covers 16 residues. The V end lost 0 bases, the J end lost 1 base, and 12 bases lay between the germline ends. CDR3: CASSLAGAGGTDTQYF. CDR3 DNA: TGCGCCAGCAGCTTGGCGGGGGCAGGGGGCACAGATACGCAGTATTTT.

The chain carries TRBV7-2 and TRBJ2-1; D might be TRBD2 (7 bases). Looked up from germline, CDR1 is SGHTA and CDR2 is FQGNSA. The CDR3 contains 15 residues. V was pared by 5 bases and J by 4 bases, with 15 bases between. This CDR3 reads CASSTGRGSYNEQFF. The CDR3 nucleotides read TGTGCCAGCAGCACGGGGAGGGGGTCGTACAATGAGCAGTTCTTC.

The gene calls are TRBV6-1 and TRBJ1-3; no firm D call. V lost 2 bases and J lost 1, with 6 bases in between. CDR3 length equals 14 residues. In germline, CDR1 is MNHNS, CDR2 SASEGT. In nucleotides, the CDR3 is TGTGCCAGCAGTGAACAGTTATCTGGAAACACCATATATTTT. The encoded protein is CASSEQLSGNTIYF.

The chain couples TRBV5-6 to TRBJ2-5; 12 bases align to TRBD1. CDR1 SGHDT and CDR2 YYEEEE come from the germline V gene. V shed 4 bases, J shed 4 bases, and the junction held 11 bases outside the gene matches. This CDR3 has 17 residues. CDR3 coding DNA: TGTGCCAGCAGCCCAGGGACAGGGGGCGAAAGGGGAGAGACCCAGTACTTC. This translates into CASSPGTGGERGETQYF.

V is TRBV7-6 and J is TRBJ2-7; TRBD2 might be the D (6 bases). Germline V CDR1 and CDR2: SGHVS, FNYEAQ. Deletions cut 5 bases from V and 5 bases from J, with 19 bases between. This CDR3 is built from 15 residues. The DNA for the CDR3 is TGTGCCAGCAGCCCAAAATGGGGGGAAGGCGACGAGCAGTACTTC. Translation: CASSPKWGEGDEQYF.

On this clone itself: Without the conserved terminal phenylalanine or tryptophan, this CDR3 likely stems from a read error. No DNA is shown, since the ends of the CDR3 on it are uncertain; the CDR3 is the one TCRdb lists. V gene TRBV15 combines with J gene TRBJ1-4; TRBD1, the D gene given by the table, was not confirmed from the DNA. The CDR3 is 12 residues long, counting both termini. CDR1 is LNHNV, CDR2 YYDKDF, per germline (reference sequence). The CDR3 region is CATSRDRGTGIV.

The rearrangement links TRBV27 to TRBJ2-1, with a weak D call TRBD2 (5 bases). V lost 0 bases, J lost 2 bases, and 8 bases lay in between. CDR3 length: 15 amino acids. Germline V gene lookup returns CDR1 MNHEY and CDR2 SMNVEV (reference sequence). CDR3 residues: CASSLSREPYNEQFF. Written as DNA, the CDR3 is TGTGCCAGCAGTTTATCGAGGGAGCCCTACAATGAGCAGTTCTTC.

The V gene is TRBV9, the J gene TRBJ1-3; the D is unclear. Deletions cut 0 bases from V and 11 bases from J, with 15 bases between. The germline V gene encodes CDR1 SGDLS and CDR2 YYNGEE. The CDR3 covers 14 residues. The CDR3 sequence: CASSVVSRLGAIYF. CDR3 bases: TGTGCCAGCAGCGTAGTTTCCAGGTTAGGCGCCATATATTTT.